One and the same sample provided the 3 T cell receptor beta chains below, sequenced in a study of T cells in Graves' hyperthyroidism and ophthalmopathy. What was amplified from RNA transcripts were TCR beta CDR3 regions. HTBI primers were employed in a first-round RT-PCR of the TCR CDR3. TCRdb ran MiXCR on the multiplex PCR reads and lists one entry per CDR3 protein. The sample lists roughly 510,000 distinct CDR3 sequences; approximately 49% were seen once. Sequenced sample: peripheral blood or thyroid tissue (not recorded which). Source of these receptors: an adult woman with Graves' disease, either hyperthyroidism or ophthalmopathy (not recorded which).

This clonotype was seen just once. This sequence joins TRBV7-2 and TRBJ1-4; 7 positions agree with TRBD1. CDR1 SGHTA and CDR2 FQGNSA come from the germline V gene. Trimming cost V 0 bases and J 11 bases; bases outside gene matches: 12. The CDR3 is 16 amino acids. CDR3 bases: TGTGCCAGCAGCTTAGCGAACAGGGGCGACCTTGGGAAACTGTTTTTT. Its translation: CASSLANRGDLGKLFF.

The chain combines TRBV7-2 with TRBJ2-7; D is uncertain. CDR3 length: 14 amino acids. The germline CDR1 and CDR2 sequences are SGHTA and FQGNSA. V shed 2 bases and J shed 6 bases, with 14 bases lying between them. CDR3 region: CASSLLGLGVEQYF. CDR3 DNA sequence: TGTGCCAGCAGCTTATTGGGCCTAGGAGTCGAGCAGTACTTC.

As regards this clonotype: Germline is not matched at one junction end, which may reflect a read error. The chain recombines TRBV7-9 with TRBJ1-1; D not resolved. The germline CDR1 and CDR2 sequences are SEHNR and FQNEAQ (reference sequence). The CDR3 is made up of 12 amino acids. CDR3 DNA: TGTGCCAGCAGCTCGCCGGCCACTAAAGCTTTCTTT. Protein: CASSSPATKAFF.